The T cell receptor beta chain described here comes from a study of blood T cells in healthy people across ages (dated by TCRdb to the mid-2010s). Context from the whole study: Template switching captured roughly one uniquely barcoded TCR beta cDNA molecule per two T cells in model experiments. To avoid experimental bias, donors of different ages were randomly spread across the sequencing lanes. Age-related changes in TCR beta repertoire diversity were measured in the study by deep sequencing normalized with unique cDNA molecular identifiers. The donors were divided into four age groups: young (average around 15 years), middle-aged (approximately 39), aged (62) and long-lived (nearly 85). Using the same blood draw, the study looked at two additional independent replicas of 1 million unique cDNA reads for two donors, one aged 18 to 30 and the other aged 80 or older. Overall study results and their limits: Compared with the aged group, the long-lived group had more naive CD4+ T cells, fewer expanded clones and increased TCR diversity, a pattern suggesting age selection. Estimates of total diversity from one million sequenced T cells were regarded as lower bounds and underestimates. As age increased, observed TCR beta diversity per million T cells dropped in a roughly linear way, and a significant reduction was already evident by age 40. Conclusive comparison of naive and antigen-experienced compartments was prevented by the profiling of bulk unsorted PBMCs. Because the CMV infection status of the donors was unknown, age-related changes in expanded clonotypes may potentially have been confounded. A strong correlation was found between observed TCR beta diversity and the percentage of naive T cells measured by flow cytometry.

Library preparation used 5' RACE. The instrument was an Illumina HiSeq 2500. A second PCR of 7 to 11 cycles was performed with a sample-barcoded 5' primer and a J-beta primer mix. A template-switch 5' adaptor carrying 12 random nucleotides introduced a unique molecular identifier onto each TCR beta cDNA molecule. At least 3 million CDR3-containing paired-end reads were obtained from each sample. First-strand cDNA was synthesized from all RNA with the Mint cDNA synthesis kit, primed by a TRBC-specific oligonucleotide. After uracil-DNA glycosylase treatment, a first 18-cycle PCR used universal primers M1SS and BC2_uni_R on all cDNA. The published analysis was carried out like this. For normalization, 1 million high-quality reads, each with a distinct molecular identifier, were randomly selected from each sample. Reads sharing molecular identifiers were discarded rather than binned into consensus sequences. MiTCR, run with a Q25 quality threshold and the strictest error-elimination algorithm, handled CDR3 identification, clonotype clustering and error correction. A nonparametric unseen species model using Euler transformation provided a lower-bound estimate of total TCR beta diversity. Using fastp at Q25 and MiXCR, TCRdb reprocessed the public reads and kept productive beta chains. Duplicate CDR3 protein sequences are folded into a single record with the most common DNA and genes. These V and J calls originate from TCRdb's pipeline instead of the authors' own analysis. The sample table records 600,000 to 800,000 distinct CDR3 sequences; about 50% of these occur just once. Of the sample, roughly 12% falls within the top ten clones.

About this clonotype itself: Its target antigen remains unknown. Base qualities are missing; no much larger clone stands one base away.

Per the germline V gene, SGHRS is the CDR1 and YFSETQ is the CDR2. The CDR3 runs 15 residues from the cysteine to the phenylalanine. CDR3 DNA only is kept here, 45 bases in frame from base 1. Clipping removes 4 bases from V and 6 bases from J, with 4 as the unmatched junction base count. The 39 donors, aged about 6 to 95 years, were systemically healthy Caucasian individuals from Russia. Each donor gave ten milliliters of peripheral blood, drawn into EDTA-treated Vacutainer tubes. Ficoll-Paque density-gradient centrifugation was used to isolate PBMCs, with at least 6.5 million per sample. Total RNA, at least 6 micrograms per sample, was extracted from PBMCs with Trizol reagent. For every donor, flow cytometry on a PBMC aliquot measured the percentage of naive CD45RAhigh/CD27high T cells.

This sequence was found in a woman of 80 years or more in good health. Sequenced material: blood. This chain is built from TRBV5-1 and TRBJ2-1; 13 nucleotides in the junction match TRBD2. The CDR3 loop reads CASSPGTSGVNEQFF. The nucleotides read TGCGCCAGCAGCCCCGGGACTAGCGGGGTCAATGAGCAGTTCTTC.